The 11 T cell receptor beta chains below come from one sample, sequenced in a study of T cell responses to AZD1222 COVID-19 vaccine. The method was immunoSEQ multiplex PCR; TCRdb's version includes in-frame clones alone and lacks a portion of them. The sample has under 110,000 clones, roughly 87% seen once; the top ten hold approximately 17%. This specimen consisted of peripheral blood, obtained on day 0 of AZD1222 vaccination. The receptors originated from an adult in good health.

V gene TRBV5-1 combines with J gene TRBJ1-1; D is unclear. Germline values: CDR1 SGHRS, CDR2 YFSETQ. Trimming left V 0 bases short and J 0 bases short, with 0 bases between. This CDR3 spans 12 amino acids. CDR3 sequence: CASSLVNTEAFF. The CDR3 DNA reads TGCGCCAGCAGCTTGGTGAACACTGAAGCTTTCTTT. The full variable domain, completed using reference TRBV5-1 and TRBJ1-1, is KAGVTQTPRYLIKTRGQQVTLSCSPISGHRSVSWYQQTPGQGLQFLFEYFSETQRNKGNFPGRFSGRQFSNSRSEMNVSTLELGDSALYLCASSLVNTEAFFGQGTRLTVV.

The V and J genes are TRBV27 and TRBJ1-4; perhaps TRBD1 as D (6 bases). This CDR3 comprises 13 residues. V lost 3 bases and J 10 bases, leaving 12 bases between the germline ends. From germline, CDR1 is MNHEY and CDR2 SMNVEV (reference sequence). In DNA, the CDR3 is TGTGCCAGCAGTTTGGACAGAGGGAGAAAACTGTTTTTT. Translating gives CASSLDRGRKLFF.

The rearrangement links TRBV2 to TRBJ1-4, with D possibly being TRBD1 (5 bases). The V gene lost 6 bases and the J gene lost 1 base, with 9 bases spanning the gap. Per germline, CDR1 SNHLY and CDR2 FYNNEI. The CDR3 runs 14 residues. The CDR3 loop is CASRWDGTNEKLFF. The CDR3 DNA is TGTGCCAGCAGGTGGGACGGAACTAATGAAAAACTGTTTTTT.

The chain combines TRBV7-3 with TRBJ2-5; 12 bases fit TRBD2. J lost 4 bases, V lost 5 bases, and 8 bases had no gene match. Germline CDR1 SGHTA, CDR2 FQGTGA. The CDR3 sequence is 16 residues long. The CDR3 DNA is TGTGCCAGCAGCCGCCGACTAGCGGGAGAGGGAGAGACCCAGTACTTC. This codes for CASSRRLAGEGETQYF.

Concerning this clone: Additional DNA sequences in this sample encode the identical CDR3. V is TRBV28 and J is TRBJ2-3; 7 nucleotides align to TRBD2. Trimming at V came to 5 bases and at J to 3 bases, leaving 5 bases not matched to a gene. This CDR3 is built from 14 residues. CDR1 is MDHEN and CDR2 is SYDVKM in the germline V gene. The CDR3 here is CASSRVSGTDTQYF. The DNA of the CDR3 is TGTGCCAGCAGTCGAGTTAGCGGGACAGATACGCAGTATTTT.

V usage is TRBV3-1 (or the pseudogene TRBV3-2) and J usage is TRBJ1-5; a possible D gene is TRBD1 (6 bases). Germline CDR1 and CDR2: LGHDT and YNNKEL (reference sequence). The CDR3 covers 15 residues. The V gene lost 0 bases and the J gene lost 6 bases, with 12 bases spanning the gap. CDR3 bases: TGTGCCAGCAGCCAAGATCCCGGGGGGGCTCAGCCCCAGCATTTT. It yields the protein CASSQDPGGAQPQHF.

This rearrangement joins TRBV19 to TRBJ1-5; unclear D gene. V lost 1 base and J lost 2, with 9 bases in between. This CDR3 contains 15 residues. CDR1 is LNHDA and CDR2 is SQIVND in the germline V gene (reference sequence). DNA for the CDR3: TGTGCCAGTAGTATAGCAGCCTGGGGCAATCAGCCCCAGCATTTT. It specifies CASSIAAWGNQPQHF.

This clone showed up just once. The V call is TRBV6-1, the J call TRBJ2-5, with 13 bases lining up with TRBD2. The CDR3 is made up of 17 amino acids. With V trimmed by 3 bases and J by 5 bases, 9 bases remained unmatched. Germline V lookup: CDR1 MNHNS, CDR2 SASEGT. CDR3 bases: TGTGCCAGCAGTGATTATGGGACTAGCGGGATACGGGAGACCCAGTACTTC. It yields the protein CASSDYGTSGIRETQYF.

The gene calls are TRBV2 and TRBJ2-1; 10 positions agree with TRBD2. Germline trimming cut 6 bases from V and 7 bases from J; bases unmatched to any gene: 3. In germline, CDR1 is SNHLY, CDR2 FYNNEI. The CDR3 runs to 13 residues. In nucleotides, the CDR3 is TGTGCCAGCAGCCCGGGACTAGCGAATGAGCAGTTCTTC. Its protein product is CASSPGLANEQFF. Full variable domain (rest looked up from reference TRBV2 and TRBJ2-1): EPEVTQTPSHQVTQMGQEVILRCVPISNHLYFYWYRQILGQKVEFLVSFYNNEISEKSEIFDDQFSVERPDGSNFTLKIRSTKLEDSAMYFCASSPGLANEQFFGPGTRLTVL.

The chain employs TRBV7-8 and TRBJ1-2; a possible D gene is TRBD1 (6 bases). The V end lost 5 bases, the J end lost 6 bases, and 19 bases lay between the germline ends. The germline V gene has CDR1 SGHVS and CDR2 FQNEAQ. The CDR3 is made up of 15 amino acids. Here the CDR3 reads CASSPRQGSIHGYTF. DNA for the CDR3: TGTGCCAGCAGCCCCCGGCAGGGGAGTATTCATGGCTACACCTTC.

This chain uses TRBV7-9 with TRBJ2-5, with D tentatively TRBD2 (5 bases). V shed 4 bases and J shed 5 bases, with 20 bases lying between them. CDR1 is SEHNR, CDR2 FQNEAQ, per germline (reference sequence). The CDR3 contains 16 residues. CDR3 loop: CASSYNLDFDPETQYF. The CDR3, as DNA: TGTGCCAGCAGCTACAATTTGGACTTTGATCCTGAGACCCAGTACTTC.